This T cell receptor beta chain was sequenced in a study of blood T cell repertoires in COVID-19. Study overall: The origin of the acute and convalescent COVID-19 samples was the United States, Italy and Spain. Nucleic acid was either cDNA or gDNA, and it came from T cells, B-cell-depleted T cells, or PBMCs.

In the original processing: By means of reference gene primer amplification, nucleated cell counts were estimated. Clones were read by immunoSEQ multiplex PCR, and TCRdb kept only the in-frame ones, dropping some. That table furnishes V, J and clone size, whereas the DNA furnished D and trimming. The sample lists 45,000 to 65,000 clones, roughly 90% seen once, with 3.9% in the top ten. The CDR3 consists of 16 residues. V dropped 0 bases and J dropped 0; count of bases not matched to a gene: 4. CDR1 is SGHRS, CDR2 YFSETQ, per germline. The genes are TRBV5-1 and TRBJ2-7, with 9 bases matching TRBD2. The receptor was derived from a man in his fifties or sixties with acute or convalescent COVID-19. Sequencing was done on a sample of peripheral blood. The CDR3 region has the DNA TGCGCCAGCAGCTTGGATAGTAGCGGGAGCTCCTACGAGCAGTACTTC. This translates into CASSLDSSGSSYEQYF.